This TCR beta chain was identified in a study of patients and donors after allogeneic stem cell transplantation. One entry per CDR3 protein results from TCRdb running MiXCR on the RT-PCR reads. This repertoire shows about 24,000 distinct CDR3 sequences, approximately 43% found once; its top ten account for approximately 80%. Germline V lookup: CDR1 ENHRY, CDR2 SYGVKD. The CDR3 loop spans 15 amino acids. After removal of 3 bases from V and 1 base from J, the junction contained 3 bases not matched to a gene. The sequenced sample consisted of blood, either unsorted or a sorted T cell fraction (not recorded which). The rearrangement links TRBV10-3 to TRBJ1-5; 7 bases match TRBD1. The receptor was isolated from a human donor who was either an allogeneic HSCT recipient or a stem cell or donor lymphocyte infusion donor (not recorded which). It is not recorded whose cells these are; they may come from a transplant donor. The CDR3: CAISDVQGSNQPQHF. CDR3 coding DNA: TGTGCCATCAGTGACGTACAGGGGAGCAATCAGCCCCAGCATTTT.